Sequencing of this TCR beta chain was carried out in a study of Graves' ophthalmopathy and Graves' hyperthyroidism. Study-level results: Most thyroid-expanded clonotypes exceeding 0.001 frequency were also found in blood. Stable hyperthyroidism and ophthalmopathy were told apart by a 13-signature model, which achieved 87.88% sensitivity and almost 82% specificity.

Losses at the gene ends were 4 bases for V and 10 bases for J; bases not matched to a gene: 7. The length of the CDR3 is 13 residues. CDR1 and CDR2 from the germline V gene are DFQATT and SNEGSKA (reference sequence). This clonotype was seen just once. The antigen remains unidentified. A much more abundant neighbour one base away suggests this may be a read error. PBMCs had their origin in fresh peripheral blood (10 ml). Amplified material comprised TCR beta CDR3 regions derived from RNA transcripts. HTBI-primed RT-PCR formed the first round, and a multiplex PCR formed the second. Each CDR3 protein gets one entry after TCRdb re-called the multiplex PCR reads with MiXCR. The top ten clones hold 3% to 4% of a sample with approximately 700,000 distinct CDR3 sequences, about 41% of them seen once.

The TCR originated in an adult man with Graves' ophthalmopathy. The sample comprised peripheral blood. The chain employs TRBV20-1 and TRBJ1-6, with 7 nucleotides matching TRBD1. The CDR3 reads CSATTGDGSPLHF. CDR3 nucleotides: TGCAGTGCTACCACAGGGGACGGATCACCCCTCCACTTT.